These T cell receptor beta chains were read from a single sample in a study of blood T cell repertoires in COVID-19. The assay was immunoSEQ multiplex PCR, and TCRdb's table has in-frame clones only and misses some. The table has over 110,000 clones, about nine tenths seen once. The sample comprised peripheral blood. These TCRs come from a human donor in a cohort sampled during active COVID-19. CDR3s include the opening cysteine and the closing phenylalanine or tryptophan. The order of the fields is CDR3 length, V gene, J gene, CDR3 protein.

cdr3_length: 14; v_call: TRBV10-1; j_call: TRBJ2-4; cdr3_aa: CAVLTGLAKNIQYF
cdr3_length: 15; v_call: TRBV11-3; j_call: TRBJ2-2; cdr3_aa: CASSFGQGGTGELFF
cdr3_length: 17; v_call: TRBV9; j_call: TRBJ1-6; cdr3_aa: CASSDPGTGGYNSPLHF
cdr3_length: 16; v_call: TRBV24-1; j_call: TRBJ2-6; cdr3_aa: CATSDPKSSGANVLTF
cdr3_length: 16; v_call: TRBV19; j_call: TRBJ1-5; cdr3_aa: CATRPAGGAGKQPQHF
cdr3_length: 14; v_call: TRBV19; j_call: TRBJ2-7; cdr3_aa: CASSSPGGPYEQYF
cdr3_length: 12; v_call: TRBV11-1; j_call: TRBJ2-2; cdr3_aa: CASSLSSGELFF
cdr3_length: 14; v_call: TRBV2; j_call: TRBJ1-2; cdr3_aa: CASSEIFGRDGYTF
cdr3_length: 11; v_call: TRBV25-1; j_call: TRBJ2-7; cdr3_aa: CASSGSYEQYF
cdr3_length: 13; v_call: TRBV7-3; j_call: TRBJ2-5; cdr3_aa: CASSYQGGETQYF
cdr3_length: 14; v_call: TRBV25-1; j_call: TRBJ2-2; cdr3_aa: CASSEYRATGELFF
cdr3_length: 15; v_call: TRBV5-1; j_call: TRBJ2-7; cdr3_aa: CASSLARVPPYEQYF
cdr3_length: 15; v_call: TRBV6-2/TRBV6-3; j_call: TRBJ2-5; cdr3_aa: CASSYSGGGLETQYF
cdr3_length: 14; v_call: TRBV4-2; j_call: TRBJ2-5; cdr3_aa: CASSGGGTEETQYF
cdr3_length: 16; v_call: TRBV3-1/TRBV3-2; j_call: TRBJ1-1; cdr3_aa: CASSLRGRIMNTEAFF
cdr3_length: 16; v_call: TRBV10-3; j_call: TRBJ1-6; cdr3_aa: CAISVARASQNSPLHF
cdr3_length: 14; v_call: TRBV6-5; j_call: TRBJ2-7; cdr3_aa: CASSRTSTLYEQYF
cdr3_length: 17; v_call: TRBV7-3; j_call: TRBJ2-3; cdr3_aa: CASSDLGLAGPVDTQYF
cdr3_length: 10; v_call: TRBV6-6; j_call: TRBJ1-4; cdr3_aa: CASSGEKLFF
cdr3_length: 14; v_call: TRBV18; j_call: TRBJ1-1; cdr3_aa: CASSPGQGRTEAFF
cdr3_length: 16; v_call: TRBV6-4; j_call: TRBJ2-6; cdr3_aa: CASIGGRSSGANVLTF
cdr3_length: 14; v_call: TRBV13; j_call: TRBJ1-2; cdr3_aa: CASSFRDRGAGYTF
cdr3_length: 14; v_call: TRBV6-2/TRBV6-3; j_call: TRBJ1-2; cdr3_aa: CASSSARTGGSYTF
cdr3_length: 13; v_call: TRBV5-1; j_call: TRBJ1-2; cdr3_aa: CASRPGQKDGYTF
cdr3_length: 12; v_call: TRBV9; j_call: TRBJ1-6; cdr3_aa: CASSLRDSPLHF
cdr3_length: 11; v_call: TRBV25-1; j_call: TRBJ1-6; cdr3_aa: CASSADRTLHF
cdr3_length: 15; v_call: TRBV6-5; j_call: TRBJ1-1; cdr3_aa: CASSYSAGRGTEAFF
cdr3_length: 12; v_call: TRBV19; j_call: TRBJ1-2; cdr3_aa: CASGPGVYGYTF
cdr3_length: 16; v_call: TRBV5-4; j_call: TRBJ1-2; cdr3_aa: CASSPGQGAFNYGYTF
cdr3_length: 13; v_call: TRBV2; j_call: TRBJ2-7; cdr3_aa: CASIPHVSYEQYF
cdr3_length: 15; v_call: TRBV29-1; j_call: TRBJ1-4; cdr3_aa: CSVLGADPTNEKLFF
cdr3_length: 14; v_call: TRBV27; j_call: TRBJ1-4; cdr3_aa: CASSEDRWNEKLFF
cdr3_length: 15; v_call: TRBV18; j_call: TRBJ2-7; cdr3_aa: CASSPSGQGAYEQYF
cdr3_length: 15; v_call: TRBV5-1; j_call: TRBJ1-5; cdr3_aa: CASSLEGLGNQPQHF
cdr3_length: 15; v_call: TRBV5-1; j_call: TRBJ2-1; cdr3_aa: CASSLGRSSYNEQFF
cdr3_length: 15; v_call: TRBV16; j_call: TRBJ2-7; cdr3_aa: CASSGRDRASYEQYF
cdr3_length: 13; v_call: TRBV6-5; j_call: TRBJ2-2; cdr3_aa: CASSYSSAGELFF
cdr3_length: 15; v_call: TRBV11-1; j_call: TRBJ1-1; cdr3_aa: CASSPRSLGQGTAFF
cdr3_length: 13; v_call: TRBV10-3; j_call: TRBJ2-7; cdr3_aa: CAIAGGGTYEQYF
cdr3_length: 15; v_call: TRBV5-4; j_call: TRBJ1-2; cdr3_aa: CASSTGGYPNYGYTF
cdr3_length: 18; v_call: TRBV15; j_call: TRBJ1-5; cdr3_aa: CATSRDYGGGAINQPQHF
cdr3_length: 15; v_call: TRBV5-5; j_call: TRBJ2-1; cdr3_aa: CASLPTGRAYNEQFF
cdr3_length: 13; v_call: TRBV27; j_call: TRBJ2-7; cdr3_aa: CASSHRSQSEQYF
cdr3_length: 15; v_call: TRBV3-1/TRBV3-2; j_call: TRBJ2-1; cdr3_aa: CASSQAIGQDNEQFF
cdr3_length: 14; v_call: TRBV29-1; j_call: TRBJ1-2; cdr3_aa: CSVRVRGSTYGYTF
cdr3_length: 13; v_call: TRBV5-5; j_call: TRBJ2-7; cdr3_aa: CASSLSRDYEQYF
cdr3_length: 18; v_call: TRBV6-2/TRBV6-3; j_call: TRBJ2-3; cdr3_aa: CASSWDRETGASTDTQYF
cdr3_length: 16; v_call: TRBV6-6; j_call: TRBJ2-1; cdr3_aa: CASSTDRVSSYNEQFF
cdr3_length: 17; v_call: TRBV20-1; j_call: TRBJ2-2; cdr3_aa: CSASGLVAGAHTGELFF
cdr3_length: 15; v_call: TRBV27; j_call: TRBJ2-1; cdr3_aa: CASSFGASGYNEQFF
cdr3_length: 21; v_call: TRBV3-1/TRBV3-2; j_call: TRBJ1-4; cdr3_aa: CASSQAPPGQGSIATNEKLFF
cdr3_length: 16; v_call: TRBV6-5; j_call: TRBJ1-2; cdr3_aa: CASSYRGTGLGYGYTF
cdr3_length: 15; v_call: TRBV3-1/TRBV3-2; j_call: TRBJ2-7; cdr3_aa: CASSHEGLAGAFLYF
cdr3_length: 14; v_call: TRBV30; j_call: TRBJ1-1; cdr3_aa: CAWSPRVGGTEAFF
cdr3_length: 16; v_call: TRBV4-2; j_call: TRBJ1-5; cdr3_aa: CASSQERGYSNQPQHF
cdr3_length: 16; v_call: TRBV2; j_call: TRBJ2-7; cdr3_aa: CASTPGRTGIFYEQYF
cdr3_length: 16; v_call: TRBV4-1; j_call: TRBJ2-3; cdr3_aa: CASSPRLAGGADTQYF